The clone carrying this T cell receptor beta chain is classed as medium-sized. Antigen specificity is unknown. The entry originates in a study of liver allograft versus peripheral blood T cells. On the study more broadly: The authors compared T cell receptor repertoires in transplanted livers with those in the peripheral blood of recipients.

One entry per CDR3 protein, called by TCRdb with MiXCR from the reads. Of approximately 9,000 distinct CDR3 sequences in the sample, over 12% were seen once. Trimming removed 2 bases from V and 7 bases from J; junction bases left unmatched: 3. The length of the CDR3 is 14 residues. Looked up from germline, CDR1 is MNHEY and CDR2 is SVGEGT. Study-wide results and limits: Reported data describe T cell receptor repertoires within liver allografts as differing from those in peripheral blood.

The TCR was taken from a human patient who had a liver transplant. T cells may partly derive from the graft donor. The chain recombines TRBV6-2 or TRBV6-3 with TRBJ2-2; 8 nucleotides line up with TRBD2. This chain's CDR3 is CASSYKREHGELFF. CDR3 coding DNA: TGTGCCAGCAGTTACAAGCGGGAGCACGGGGAGCTGTTTTTT.